The 10 T cell receptor beta chains below were found in one sample sequenced in a study of cytotoxic CD8 clonotypes in ibrutinib-treated CLL. Libraries were prepared by immunoSEQ multiplex PCR; TCRdb keeps only in-frame clonotypes and omits some of them. Of more than 150,000 clones in the sample, 72% are singletons; the top ten hold 13%. The source was PBMCs, collected after 24 months of ibrutinib treatment. These receptors were collected from a human donor with chronic lymphocytic leukemia.

This clone was seen many times. The genes are TRBV4-2 and TRBJ1-2; 8 bases map to TRBD1. From germline, CDR1 is LGHNA and CDR2 YNFKEQ. CDR3 length equals 17 residues. V shed 0 bases, J shed 2 bases, and the junction held 8 bases outside the gene matches. CDR3 sequence (DNA): TGTGCCAGCAGCCAAGACGGACAGGGAAAGAGAAACTATGGCTACACCTTC. It translates to CASSQDGQGKRNYGYTF.

This chain links TRBV7-9 with TRBJ2-7; D is unclear. The CDR3 has 11 amino acids. Trimming took off 8 bases at V and 0 bases at J, with 5 bases between the two ends. Germline V gene data show CDR1 as SEHNR and CDR2 as FQNEAQ (reference sequence). CDR3 loop: CASGSSYEQYF. CDR3 sequence (DNA): TGTGCCAGCGGTTCCTCCTACGAGCAGTACTTC.

The CDR3 DNA reads TGTGCCAGCAGCGCACCACAGGAATCTAGCACAGATACGCAGTATTTT. It specifies CASSAPQESSTDTQYF. The chain employs TRBV7-8 and TRBJ2-3; a weak D match, TRBD1 (5 bases). In germline, CDR1 is SGHVS, CDR2 FQNEAQ. The CDR3 length is 16 residues. The V end lost 5 bases, the J end lost 0 bases, and 15 bases lay between the germline ends.

This chain links TRBV18 with TRBJ1-2, with D maybe TRBD1 (6 bases). Germline V gives CDR1 KGHSH, CDR2 LQKENI. This CDR3 comprises 17 residues. V was trimmed by 1 base and J by 4 bases, leaving 19 bases between them. The CDR3 here is CASSPRARTEYSYGYTF. The DNA of the CDR3 is TGTGCCAGCTCACCACGGGCCAGGACAGAGTATTCCTATGGCTACACCTTC.

This chain uses TRBV4-1 with TRBJ2-3; D might be TRBD2 (5 bases). Trimming removed 0 bases at V and 6 bases at J, with 19 bases between. The CDR3 length is 17 residues. From germline, CDR1 is MGHRA and CDR2 YSYEKL. The CDR3 bases are TGCGCCAGCAGCCAAGATGTCAGGTATTTGGGAGTTGATACGCAGTATTTT. As protein: CASSQDVRYLGVDTQYF.

The V call is TRBV30, the J call TRBJ1-3; the D gene is possibly TRBD1 (5 bases). This CDR3 comprises 13 residues. Looked up from germline, CDR1 is GTSNPN and CDR2 is SVGIG (reference sequence). V was pared by 7 bases and J by 3 bases, with 13 bases between. CDR3 coding DNA: TGTGCCTCACCAGGGCACTTTGGAAACACCATATATTTT. Translating it yields CASPGHFGNTIYF. Full variable domain (remainder filled in from reference TRBV30 and TRBJ1-3): SQTIHQWPATLVQPVGSPLSLECTVEGTSNPNLYWYRQAAGRGLQLLFYSVGIGQISSEVPQNLSASRPQDRQFILSSKKLLLSDSGFYLCASPGHFGNTIYFGEGSWLTVV.

The V and J genes are TRBV4-3 and TRBJ1-2; TRBD1 agrees at 8 bases. Germline CDR1 LGHNA, CDR2 YSLEER. Losses at the gene ends were 6 bases for V and 4 bases for J; bases not matched to a gene: 4. This CDR3 region has 13 residues. The CDR3 DNA reads TGCGCCAGCAGTGCGACAGGGGTCTATGGCTACACCTTC. This codes for CASSATGVYGYTF.

The rearrangement links TRBV6-5 to TRBJ2-7; no clear D. The CDR3 extends over 12 amino acids. The germline V and J ends were trimmed by 6 bases and 3 bases, with 9 bases remaining between them. Germline CDR1 MNHEY, CDR2 SVGAGI. The CDR3 nucleotides are TGTGCCAGCAGCTATGAGCTCTACGAGCAGTACTTC. As protein: CASSYELYEQYF.

This CDR3 reads CASSEGQGTYNEQFF. The DNA for the CDR3 is TGTGCCAGCAGCGAAGGACAGGGAACCTACAATGAGCAGTTCTTC. The gene calls are TRBV11-3 and TRBJ2-1, with TRBD1 identical over 8 bases. The CDR3 spans 15 residues. Looked up from germline, CDR1 is SGHNT and CDR2 is YENEEA. V trimming: 5 bases; J trimming: 2 bases; junction bases outside the gene matches: 5. Combining the CDR3 with reference TRBV11-3 and TRBJ2-1 gives the whole variable domain EAGVVQSPRYKIIEKKQPVAFWCNPISGHNTLYWYLQNLGQGPELLIRYENEEAVDDSQLPKDRFSAERLKGVDSTLKIQPAELGDSAVYLCASSEGQGTYNEQFFGPGTRLTVL.

The V call is TRBV4-2, the J call TRBJ2-1; D is ambiguous. There are 14 residues in the CDR3. V lost 0 bases and J 9 bases, leaving 12 bases between the germline ends. Germline V gene sequence: CDR1 LGHNA, CDR2 YNFKEQ. The CDR3 region is CASSQDFTWGEQFF. CDR3 coding DNA: TGTGCCAGCAGCCAAGATTTTACGTGGGGTGAGCAGTTCTTC.